This TCR beta chain was profiled in a study of shared clonotypes between healthy human individuals. The study's findings and limits: Among several donors, roughly 5% of naive CD4 clonotypes were found in common. Larger estimated richness was generally recorded for naive subsets relative to memory subsets.

Donors were healthy HIV-negative adults without recently reported acute infections or vaccinations. Data came from immunoSEQ multiplex PCR; TCRdb stores just in-frame clones and leaves some out. The sample yields around 1,000,000 clones, approximately 75% seen once. This clone appeared a few times. What it recognizes is unknown. In germline, CDR1 is KGHSH, CDR2 LQKENI. The ends lost 5 bases at V and 4 bases at J; junction bases unmatched: 7. This CDR3 is built from 15 residues. The TCR comes from a young man in good health. Some clones in this sample may be carry-over from other donors' samples. This chain uses TRBV18 with TRBJ2-1; 8 bases match TRBD1. Sequencing was carried out using memory CD4+ T cells from PBMCs. Subset reported: CD45RA-negative fraction. In DNA, the CDR3 is TGTGCCAGCTCAAAAGGACAGGGTTCTTACAATGAGCAGTTCTTC. It is translated as CASSKGQGSYNEQFF.